The rows below give T cell receptor beta chains drawn from one sample of a study of T cell responses to AZD1222 COVID-19 vaccine. Generated by immunoSEQ multiplex PCR, the TCRdb table keeps only in-frame clones and is missing some. The sample carries approximately 190,000 clones, roughly 88% recorded once. The sample here was peripheral blood, taken on day 0 of AZD1222 vaccination. Receptor source: an adult in good health. Both conserved end residues are part of each CDR3. The order of the fields is clone size, J gene, D gene, CDR3 length, V gene, CDR3 protein, CDR3 DNA. The D gene is left open where the match is weak. Some rows have no size entry. The others give once, few or many, or a class for an expanded clone.

. TRBJ1-2 . 15 TRBV3-1/TRBV3-2 CASSQRLTGKDGYTF TGTGCCAGCAGCCAGAGACTTACAGGGAAGGATGGCTACACCTTC
. TRBJ2-1 . 14 TRBV10-1 CASSPNRQRVEQFF TGCGCCAGCAGTCCAAACCGACAAAGAGTTGAGCAGTTCTTC
. TRBJ2-3 TRBD1 15 TRBV20-1 CSASRGRLSTDTQYF TGCAGTGCTAGTAGGGGGCGACTTAGCACAGATACGCAGTATTTT
. TRBJ2-7 . 12 TRBV6-1 CASSEPRDEQYF TGTGCCAGCAGTGAACCCCGGGACGAGCAGTACTTC
. TRBJ2-1 . 11 TRBV29-1 CSGQGSGEQFF TGCAGCGGGCAGGGCAGTGGTGAGCAGTTCTTC
. TRBJ1-1 . 15 TRBV6-5 CASSYAAVPNTEAFF TGTGCCAGCAGTTACGCAGCGGTCCCTAACACTGAAGCTTTCTTT
. TRBJ2-1 . 13 TRBV28 CASIEGGRNEQFF TGTGCCAGCATCGAGGGGGGTAGGAATGAGCAGTTCTTC
. TRBJ1-1 . 14 TRBV6-2/TRBV6-3 CASSRPSTNTEAFF TGTGCCAGCAGCCGACCCAGTACGAACACTGAAGCTTTCTTT
. TRBJ2-7 . 13 TRBV12-3/TRBV12-4 CASSGLRRGEQYF TGTGCCAGCAGTGGGCTCCGCCGGGGCGAGCAGTACTTC
. TRBJ1-6 . 12 TRBV6-2/TRBV6-3 CASSYFSSPLHF TGTGCCAGCAGTTATTTCTCCTCACCCCTCCACTTT
. TRBJ1-5 . 14 TRBV7-8 CASSLMGGHQPQHF TGTGCCAGCAGCTTAATGGGAGGCCATCAGCCCCAGCATTTT
. TRBJ2-1 . 16 TRBV7-2 CASSLAGRTRYNEQFF TGTGCCAGCAGCTTAGCCGGCAGAACCCGTTACAATGAGCAGTTCTTC
once TRBJ2-5 TRBD1 15 TRBV19 CASSRGQGDQETQYF TGTGCCAGTAGTAGGGGACAGGGAGATCAAGAGACCCAGTACTTC
. TRBJ2-1 . 15 TRBV28 CASSLWGAAGSEQFF TGTGCCAGCAGTTTATGGGGGGCGGCAGGGAGTGAGCAGTTCTTC
. TRBJ1-2 . 14 TRBV15 CATSRDYRVYGYTF TGTGCCACCAGCAGAGATTATCGAGTCTATGGCTACACCTTC
. TRBJ2-5 . 16 TRBV6-1 CASSELRGTLSETQYF TGTGCCAGCAGTGAGCTGCGGGGGACACTTTCGGAGACCCAGTACTTC
. TRBJ2-7 . 15 TRBV2 CASSDVTGRADEQYF TGTGCCAGCAGTGATGTAACCGGCAGGGCAGACGAGCAGTACTTC
. TRBJ1-4 TRBD1 16 TRBV2 CASKRIGTDFNEKLFF TGTGCCAGCAAAAGGATAGGGACAGATTTTAATGAAAAACTGTTTTTT
few TRBJ1-3 . 16 TRBV7-8 CASSLGNPSSGNTIYF TGTGCCAGCAGCTTAGGAAATCCTAGCTCTGGAAACACCATATATTTT
. TRBJ2-2 . 14 TRBV27 CASSLSAEPGELFF TGTGCCAGCAGTTTATCGGCCGAACCCGGGGAGCTGTTTTTT
. TRBJ1-2 . 15 TRBV18 CASSGGGVLLYGYTF TGTGCCAGCTCCGGAGGGGGGGTCCTCCTCTATGGCTACACCTTC
. TRBJ2-7 . 15 TRBV28 CASSPAGRSAGEQYF TGTGCCAGCAGTCCGGCAGGGAGGAGTGCCGGCGAGCAGTACTTC
. TRBJ1-4 TRBD1 17 TRBV28 CASSPPRGTGGDEKLFF TGTGCCAGCAGTCCCCCTCGAGGGACAGGGGGCGATGAAAAACTGTTTTTT
. TRBJ2-2 . 15 TRBV4-3 CASSQGRTNTGELFF TGCGCCAGCAGCCAAGGACGGACTAACACCGGGGAGCTGTTTTTT
. TRBJ2-2 TRBD1 14 TRBV19 CALGQGVGTGELFF TGTGCCCTGGGCCAGGGGGTAGGGACCGGGGAGCTGTTTTTT
. TRBJ1-2 . 14 TRBV5-1 CASSLTGALYGYTF TGCGCCAGCAGCTTGACAGGCGCTCTATATGGCTACACCTTC
. TRBJ1-2 . 14 TRBV5-4 CASSLVGQNYGYTF TGTGCCAGCAGCTTGGTCGGGCAGAACTATGGCTACACCTTC